Listed below are T cell receptor beta chains from one sample, sequenced in a study of cytomegalovirus exposure and HLA in healthy donors. Produced via immunoSEQ multiplex PCR; TCRdb's table is partial and in-frame only. This table holds approximately 130,000 clones, 75% to 85% found once. The material sequenced was PBMCs. The receptors derive from a woman aged 40-49 years in good health and CMV-seropositive. Each CDR3 is given with its conserved first and last residue. The D gene is left open where the match is weak. Clone size is not always given. Where it is, it says once, few, many or a class for expanded clones.

abundance	d_gene	v_gene	j_gene	CDR3aa	CDR3nt
-	TRBD2	TRBV6-5	TRBJ2-5	CASSLSGSWETQYF	TGTGCCAGCAGCCTAAGCGGGAGTTGGGAGACCCAGTACTTC
-	-	TRBV7-2	TRBJ2-3	CASSLHGGGTDTQYF	TGTGCCAGCAGCTTACATGGCGGGGGCACAGATACGCAGTATTTT
-	-	TRBV6-6	TRBJ2-7	CASSFPGTKTYEQYF	TGTGCCAGCAGTTTCCCCGGGACAAAAACCTACGAGCAGTACTTC
-	-	TRBV4-2	TRBJ2-2	CASSQTTGANTGELFF	TGTGCCAGCAGCCAAACTACCGGCGCGAACACCGGGGAGCTGTTTTTT
-	-	TRBV19	TRBJ2-7	CASSLSTGGIYEQYF	TGTGCCAGTAGTTTGTCAACAGGTGGGATCTACGAGCAGTACTTC
few	TRBD1	TRBV15	TRBJ2-1	CATSQQGAPKNEQFF	TGTGCCACCAGCCAGCAGGGGGCTCCTAAGAATGAGCAGTTCTTC
-	-	TRBV5-6	TRBJ2-3	CASSKGDFREQYF	TGTGCCAGCAGCAAAGGGGACTTCCGGGAGCAGTATTTT
-	TRBD2	TRBV6-5	TRBJ2-1	CASSPRLAGSDEQFF	TGTGCCAGCAGTCCCCGCCTAGCGGGATCGGATGAGCAGTTCTTC
-	-	TRBV27	TRBJ1-2	CASSLAANYGYTF	TGTGCCAGCAGTTTAGCAGCTAACTATGGCTACACCTTC
once	-	TRBV19	TRBJ1-5	CASSGALGAVKPQHF	TGTGCCAGTAGCGGCGCGCTTGGGGCGGTGAAGCCCCAGCATTTT
-	-	TRBV4-2	TRBJ1-3	CASSQVRGGGTIYF	TGTGCCAGCAGCCAAGTCCGGGGAGGGGGCACCATATATTTT
-	-	TRBV7-2	TRBJ2-5	CASSPGRTVPETQYF	TGTGCCAGCAGCCCAGGGAGGACCGTTCCGGAGACCCAGTACTTC
-	TRBD2	TRBV7-2	TRBJ2-1	CASSTLAGGPEEQFF	TGTGCCAGCAGCACCCTAGCGGGAGGGCCTGAAGAGCAGTTCTTC
-	TRBD1	TRBV29-1	TRBJ2-1	CSVATGAYNEQFF	TGCAGCGTGGCGACAGGGGCCTACAATGAGCAGTTCTTC
-	-	TRBV6-5	TRBJ2-7	CASSFGGEQYF	TGTGCCAGCAGTTTCGGGGGCGAGCAGTACTTC
-	TRBD1	TRBV28	TRBJ1-2	CASSLQGVSQGYTF	TGTGCCAGCAGTTTACAGGGGGTCTCTCAGGGCTACACCTTC
few	-	TRBV28	TRBJ2-1	CASRTNYNEQFF	TGTGCCAGCAGGACAAACTACAATGAGCAGTTCTTC
-	TRBD1	TRBV12-5	TRBJ1-2	CASPKPGQGGGYTF	TGTGCTAGCCCAAAGCCGGGACAGGGCGGTGGCTACACCTTC
-	TRBD1	TRBV29-1	TRBJ2-3	CSVPTGGSADTQYF	TGCAGCGTACCGACAGGGGGCAGCGCAGATACGCAGTATTTT
once	-	TRBV6-5	TRBJ1-4	CASRNGGATNEKLFF	TGTGCCAGCAGAAACGGGGGAGCAACTAATGAAAAACTGTTTTTT